A few counts support the clone carrying this TCR beta chain. Antigen unknown. This sample was taken from a study of cytomegalovirus exposure and HLA in healthy donors. Germline V lookup: CDR1 SEHNR, CDR2 FQNEAQ (reference sequence). CDR3 length: 15 amino acids. Trimming pared 4 bases from V and 5 bases from J, leaving 15 bases between. General study points: It emerged from a later analysis that several of the most significant clusters appeared to be linked to common viral pathogens. There were some public TCRs occurring in many donors, but most TCR sequences were rare. Specificity of three CMV-associated chains for CMV antigens was verified in vitro.

Sampled while nominally healthy, donors likely had unrecorded immune exposures. PCR used 60 Vbeta primers and 13 Jbeta primers. The table came from immunoSEQ multiplex PCR; TCRdb's copy has only in-frame clones and leaves some out. In the table there are approximately 180,000 clones, more than 9.5% of which are singletons. Sequenced input: PBMCs. The chain couples TRBV7-9 to TRBJ1-5, with a weak D call TRBD1 (5 bases). This TCR was sampled from a man aged 50 to 59 in good health and CMV-seropositive. The CDR3 nucleotides are TGTGCCAGCAGCTCAACCAGGCCGGGGGATCAGCCCCAGCATTTT. Protein product: CASSSTRPGDQPQHF.